One T cell receptor beta chain is described in this entry. Time point noted: week 3, after first cycle of checkpoint inhibitor. This entry belongs to a study of blood T cell dynamics during melanoma immunotherapy. Trimming removed 5 bases from V and 2 bases from J, with 4 bases in between. This CDR3 contains 12 residues. CDR1 and CDR2 from the germline V gene are MGHDK and SYGVNS. Profiled with immunoSEQ multiplex PCR; TCRdb holds only in-frame clones, not every one. The table lists under 9,500 clones, roughly 85% of them singletons, with approximately 6% in the top ten. The V and J genes are TRBV25-1 and TRBJ1-5; no firm D call. Sequences were derived from blood, sampled from a patient treated with checkpoint blockade. The receptor's source is a human donor with melanoma. CDR3 amino acids: CASSPGNQPQHF. The CDR3, as DNA: TGTGCCAGCAGTCCCGGCAATCAGCCCCAGCATTTT.